This TCR beta chain was sequenced in a study of blood T cell repertoires in COVID-19. The overall study: COVID-19 samples from acute and convalescent phases originated in the United States, Italy and Spain. From T cells, B-cell-depleted T cells, or PBMCs came the material, which was cDNA or gDNA.

CDR1 and CDR2 (germline): SGDLS, YYNGEE. Between the trimmed V and J ends, which lost 0 bases and 1 base, there was a span of 4 bases. This CDR3 region has 13 residues. In the study's own analysis: By means of reference gene primer amplification, nucleated cell counts were estimated. Only in-frame clones appear in the TCRdb table, and some are missing; sequencing was by immunoSEQ multiplex PCR. That table gives V, J and clone size, and the DNA gave D and trimming. The data contain 90,000 to 100,000 clones, 81% of them singletons. Specimen: peripheral blood. The TCR comes from an elderly woman with acute or convalescent COVID-19. V is TRBV9 and J is TRBJ1-1; D gene unclear. The CDR3 nucleotides read TGTGCCAGCAGCGTAGGGGCGAACACTGAAGCTTTCTTT. Translating it yields CASSVGANTEAFF.